The clone carrying this T cell receptor beta chain was observed many times. TCRdb recomputed calls from the 5' RACE reads with MiXCR, one row per CDR3 protein. The profile covers 55,000 to 70,000 distinct CDR3 sequences, with less than 5% appearing a single time and around 4.9% taken by the ten largest. This sample stems from a study of early T cells in non-severe SARS-CoV-2 infection. The receptor was isolated from an adult who was a healthcare worker with PCR-confirmed SARS-CoV-2 infection or an uninfected control (not recorded which). Sequences were obtained from whole blood.

The CDR3 DNA reads as TGTGCCAGCAGTACTTTATTGGGGCGGGCTGGCTACACCTTC. Translated: CASSTLLGRAGYTF. V gene TRBV27 combines with J gene TRBJ1-2; tentative D call: TRBD1 (5 bases). Trimming shortened V by 5 bases and J by 7 bases, and 17 bases separated the two germline ends. There are 14 residues in the CDR3. Per germline, CDR1 MNHEY and CDR2 SMNVEV (reference sequence).